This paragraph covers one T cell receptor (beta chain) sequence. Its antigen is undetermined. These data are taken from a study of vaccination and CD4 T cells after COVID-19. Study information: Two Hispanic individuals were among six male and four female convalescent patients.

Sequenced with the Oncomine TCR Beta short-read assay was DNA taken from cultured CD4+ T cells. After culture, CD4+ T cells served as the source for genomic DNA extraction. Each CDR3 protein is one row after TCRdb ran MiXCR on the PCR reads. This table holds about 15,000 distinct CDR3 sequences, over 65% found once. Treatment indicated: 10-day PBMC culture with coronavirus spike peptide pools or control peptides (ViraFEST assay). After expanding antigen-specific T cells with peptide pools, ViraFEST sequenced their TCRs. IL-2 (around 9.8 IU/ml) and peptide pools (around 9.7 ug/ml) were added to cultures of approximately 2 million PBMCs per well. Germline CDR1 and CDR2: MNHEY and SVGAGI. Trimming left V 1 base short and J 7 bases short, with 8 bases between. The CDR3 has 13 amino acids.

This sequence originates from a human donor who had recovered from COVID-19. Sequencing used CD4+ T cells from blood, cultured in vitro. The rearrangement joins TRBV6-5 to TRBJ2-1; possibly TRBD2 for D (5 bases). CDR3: CASSYLGVNEQFF. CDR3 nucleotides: TGTGCCAGCAGTTACTTGGGAGTTAATGAGCAGTTCTTC.